This T cell receptor beta chain emerged from a study of blood T cell repertoires in COVID-19. Study in general: The United States, Italy and Spain were the sources of the acute and convalescent COVID-19 samples. T cells, B-cell-depleted T cells, or PBMCs supplied cDNA or gDNA.

Under the authors' procedure: The authors estimated nucleated cell counts from reference gene primer amplification. Clones were read by immunoSEQ multiplex PCR, and TCRdb kept only the in-frame ones, dropping some. The V and J calls and clone size were taken over from that table, and D and trimming were inferred from the DNA. The sample contains roughly 170,000 clones, 80% to 90% of which appear only once. Germline V gene lookup returns CDR1 LNHNV and CDR2 YYDKDF (reference sequence). CDR3 size: 18 residues. V gave up 2 bases and J gave up 2 bases; unmatched junction bases: 9. This chain uses TRBV15 with TRBJ2-2, with 9 bases identical to TRBD1. The source material was peripheral blood. The receptor was derived from a man aged 70-80 years with active or convalescent COVID-19. In DNA form, the CDR3 reads TGTGCCACCAGCAGATCTCTAATACAGGGGGCAAACACCGGGGAGCTGTTTTTT. It is translated as CATSRSLIQGANTGELFF.